What follows is one TCR beta chain and its context. The sample originates from a study of blood T cell repertoires in COVID-19. Study context: Samples came from the United States, Italy and Spain, spanning acute and convalescent COVID-19. Sample material is recorded as cDNA or gDNA derived from T cells, B-cell-depleted T cells, or PBMCs.

Original data processing: Estimated nucleated cell counts came from reference gene primer amplification. The repertoire was sequenced with immunoSEQ multiplex PCR; TCRdb's copy has only in-frame clones and lacks some. For V, J and clone size, that table is used; D and trimming come from the DNA. This table has around 200,000 clones, roughly 73% appearing once. With 7 bases removed from V and 3 bases from J, the gap between germline ends came to 15 bases. Germline V lookup: CDR1 SQVTM, CDR2 ANQGSEA. The CDR3 extends over 13 amino acids. The rearrangement uses TRBV29-1 and TRBJ1-1; D perhaps matches TRBD1 (6 bases). Sequencing was done on a sample of peripheral blood. The TCR was taken from a woman of 80 years or more with active or convalescent COVID-19. The CDR3 DNA is TGCAGCGCCGAACAGGGAGACTACACTGAAGCTTTCTTT. Translated, it gives CSAEQGDYTEAFF.